A single sample gave rise to the 21 T cell receptor beta chains below, sequenced in a study of blood T cell repertoires in COVID-19. Some clones are missing from TCRdb's copy, which holds only in-frame ones; the method was immunoSEQ multiplex PCR. The sample lists approximately 220,000 clones; about 86% were seen once. Sequenced sample: peripheral blood. The receptors come from a woman in her 30s who had recovered from COVID-19.

The chain couples TRBV13 to TRBJ2-7; possible D gene TRBD2, 6 bases. This CDR3 region has 14 residues. Germline CDR1 and CDR2: PRHDT and FYEKMQ (reference sequence). V was trimmed by 4 bases and J by 0 bases, leaving 10 bases between them. The CDR3 region is CASSWGLTSYEQYF. The CDR3 DNA reads as TGTGCCAGCAGCTGGGGACTTACCTCCTACGAGCAGTACTTC.

V usage is TRBV24-1 and J usage is TRBJ2-7; D uncertain. The CDR3 is 12 residues long. Germline assignment: CDR1 KGHDR and CDR2 SFDVKD. V lost 6 bases and J 4 bases, leaving 9 bases between the germline ends. CDR3 protein: CATSSREYEQYF. The CDR3 DNA sequence: TGTGCCACCAGTTCTCGAGAGTACGAGCAGTACTTC.

The chain is built from TRBV6-1 and TRBJ2-5; 9 bases map to TRBD2. Unmatched junction bases numbered 7, after V lost 3 bases and J lost 5 bases. The CDR3 runs to 15 residues. Germline loops: CDR1 MNHNS, CDR2 SASEGT. The CDR3 spells CASSDLAGVEETQYF. CDR3 in DNA: TGTGCCAGCAGTGATTTAGCGGGAGTAGAGGAGACCCAGTACTTC.

The genes are TRBV3-1 (or the pseudogene TRBV3-2) and TRBJ1-1; no clear D. This CDR3 spans 15 amino acids. V lost 5 bases and J lost 6, with 19 bases in between. Germline CDR1 reads LGHDT; CDR2 reads YNNKEL (reference sequence). The DNA for the CDR3 is TGTGCCAGCAGCTCAATTCTAGCGGGTACAGCTGAAGCTTTCTTT. It translates to CASSSILAGTAEAFF.

The sample holds many counts of this clone. A read error may account for a junction end that differs from germline. The chain carries TRBV18 and TRBJ1-4; D gene unclear. Looked up from germline, CDR1 is KGHSH and CDR2 is LQKENI. The CDR3 is 14 residues long. The CDR3 spells CASSRMGANEKLFF. The CDR3, as DNA: TGTGCCAGTTCACGAATGGGAGCTAATGAAAAACTGTTTTTT.

The J gene is TRBJ1-2, the V gene TRBV7-9; no clear D. The germline gives CDR1 SEHNR, CDR2 FQNEAQ (reference sequence). CDR3 length: 14 residues. Trimming pared 2 bases from V and 6 bases from J, leaving 13 bases between. The CDR3 spells CASSLIEVPDGYTF. The CDR3 bases are TGTGCCAGCAGCTTAATTGAGGTTCCCGATGGCTACACCTTC.

The genes are TRBV5-5 and TRBJ2-7, with a possible D match to TRBD2 (6 bases). This CDR3 has 14 residues. CDR1 and CDR2 from the germline V gene are SGHKS and YYEKEE (reference sequence). V was cut by 5 bases and J by 5 bases, with 17 bases left in between. The CDR3 here is CASRSGVGAHEQYF. In nucleotides, the CDR3 is TGTGCCAGCAGATCGGGGGTAGGGGCCCACGAGCAGTACTTC.

This rearrangement joins TRBV2 to TRBJ2-3; TRBD2 might be the D (5 bases). CDR1 and CDR2 from the germline V gene are SNHLY and FYNNEI. V was pared by 7 bases and J by 8 bases, with 13 bases between. The CDR3 spans 12 residues. The CDR3, as DNA: TGTGCCAGCAAGACCGGTGGGAGTACGCAGTATTTT. Translation: CASKTGGSTQYF.

The chain has TRBV7-9 and TRBJ1-6; perhaps TRBD1 as D (5 bases). The germline V gene encodes CDR1 SEHNR and CDR2 FQNEAQ (reference sequence). The CDR3 has 16 amino acids. V dropped 5 bases and J dropped 7 bases, with 18 bases sitting between them. CDR3 DNA: TGTGCCAGCAGCCGCACGTCCGACCCAGGGAATTCACCCCTCCACTTT. It is translated as CASSRTSDPGNSPLHF.

This clone has just a few counts. Written as DNA, the CDR3 is TGTGCCAGCAAGTCAGGGGCCTTCACAGATACGCAGTATTTT. It specifies CASKSGAFTDTQYF. The rearrangement links TRBV6-5 to TRBJ2-3, with D possibly matching TRBD1 (6 bases). Between the trimmed V and J ends, which lost 7 bases and 2 bases, there was a span of 13 bases. Germline V gene data show CDR1 as MNHEY and CDR2 as SVGAGI. This CDR3 contains 14 residues.

The CDR3 loop is CASSDLDRGSGYTF. CDR3 nucleotide sequence: TGTGCCAGCAGTGATTTGGACAGGGGCTCTGGCTACACCTTC. The chain recombines TRBV6-1 with TRBJ1-2; 9 bases align to TRBD1. The CDR3 sequence is 14 residues long. V was pared by 3 bases and J by 7 bases, with 6 bases of the junction left unmatched. The V gene's germline CDR1 is MNHNS and CDR2 SASEGT.

CDR3 in amino acids: CAWSERPTGYTF. The CDR3 region has the DNA TGTGCCTGGAGTGAGAGGCCGACCGGCTACACCTTC. The chain links TRBV30 to TRBJ1-2; D gene uncertain. Between the trimmed V and J ends, which lost 1 base and 8 bases, there was a span of 11 bases. In germline, CDR1 is GTSNPN, CDR2 SVGIG (reference sequence). This CDR3 region has 12 residues.

The chain joins TRBV6-6 to TRBJ2-5; D not certain. The CDR3 loop spans 13 amino acids. V was cut by 6 bases and J by 1 base, with 9 bases left in between. Germline assignment: CDR1 MNHNY and CDR2 SVGAGI (reference sequence). The CDR3 coding sequence is TGTGCCAGCAGAAGACACCCCCAAGAGACCCAGTACTTC. Amino acids: CASRRHPQETQYF.

This clone was recorded once. This chain uses TRBV5-1 with TRBJ2-3, with D tentatively TRBD1 (6 bases). Germline V lookup: CDR1 SGHRS, CDR2 YFSETQ. The CDR3 is made up of 15 amino acids. V gave up 0 bases and J gave up 2 bases, with 10 bases separating them. CDR3 DNA sequence: TGCGCCAGCAGCTTGGCGGACAGAGACACAGATACGCAGTATTTT. Its protein is CASSLADRDTDTQYF.

This clone came up once. The J gene is TRBJ2-1, the V gene TRBV5-1; weak D call: TRBD2 (6 bases). Germline values: CDR1 SGHRS, CDR2 YFSETQ. The CDR3 totals 16 residues. V dropped 0 bases and J dropped 3 bases, with 13 bases sitting between them. The CDR3 DNA reads as TGCGCCAGCAGCTTGGATCTTAGCGGAATCTACAATGAGCAGTTCTTC. Its protein product is CASSLDLSGIYNEQFF. The whole variable domain, filled in from reference TRBV5-1 and TRBJ2-1, reads KAGVTQTPRYLIKTRGQQVTLSCSPISGHRSVSWYQQTPGQGLQFLFEYFSETQRNKGNFPGRFSGRQFSNSRSEMNVSTLELGDSALYLCASSLDLSGIYNEQFFGPGTRLTVL.

V gene TRBV4-1 combines with J gene TRBJ1-2; no reliable D call. With 4 bases removed from V and 0 bases from J, the gap between germline ends came to 18 bases. The CDR3 is made up of 17 amino acids. Per germline, CDR1 MGHRA and CDR2 YSYEKL. For the CDR3, the DNA is TGCGCCAGCAGCCGAAACGAGGCTCGTTTTTCTAACTATGGCTACACCTTC. This codes for CASSRNEARFSNYGYTF.

The chain combines TRBV18 with TRBJ1-3; D gene uncertain. V was shortened by 4 bases and J by 0 bases, with 10 bases between the two germline ends. This CDR3 is 15 amino acids long. CDR1 is KGHSH and CDR2 is LQKENI in the germline V gene. CDR3 region: CASSQRRNSGNTIYF. The DNA for the CDR3 is TGTGCCAGCTCACAACGGAGGAACTCTGGAAACACCATATATTTT.

This clone was observed a single time. The rearrangement uses TRBV29-1 and TRBJ1-2, with TRBD1 matching 8 bases. Germline loops: CDR1 SQVTM, CDR2 ANQGSEA. This CDR3 has 12 residues. With V trimmed by 7 bases and J by 5 bases, 6 bases remained unmatched. CDR3 DNA: TGCAGCGCCGCGGACAGGGATTATGGCTACACCTTC. It specifies CSAADRDYGYTF.

The gene calls are TRBV3-1 (or the pseudogene TRBV3-2) and TRBJ1-1, with 11 bases lining up with TRBD1. Germline V CDR1 and CDR2: LGHDT, YNNKEL (reference sequence). The CDR3 covers 15 residues. The trim removed 6 bases at V and 7 bases at J, leaving 10 bases unmatched. In DNA form, the CDR3 reads TGTGCCAGCAGGAGCGGACAGGGGGCGTTGGGTGAAGCTTTCTTT. Amino acid sequence: CASRSGQGALGEAFF.

This sequence joins TRBV6-6 and TRBJ2-5; 7 bases are shared with TRBD2. This CDR3 is built from 13 residues. The germline gives CDR1 MNHNY, CDR2 SVGAGI (reference sequence). V shed 8 bases, J shed 7 bases, and the junction held 10 bases outside the gene matches. This CDR3 is CASGEGKSVTQYF. The CDR3 nucleotides read TGTGCCAGCGGGGAGGGGAAGAGTGTGACCCAGTACTTC.

This clone was picked up one time. The V call is TRBV10-3, the J call TRBJ2-6; D perhaps matches TRBD2 (5 bases). The CDR3 runs to 15 residues. The V end was cut by 10 bases, the J end by 1 base, with 14 bases between. Germline assignment: CDR1 ENHRY and CDR2 SYGVKD. CDR3 nucleotide sequence: TGTGCCACCGGAGTAGCGACGTCTGGGGCCAACGTCCTGACTTTC. Its translation: CATGVATSGANVLTF.